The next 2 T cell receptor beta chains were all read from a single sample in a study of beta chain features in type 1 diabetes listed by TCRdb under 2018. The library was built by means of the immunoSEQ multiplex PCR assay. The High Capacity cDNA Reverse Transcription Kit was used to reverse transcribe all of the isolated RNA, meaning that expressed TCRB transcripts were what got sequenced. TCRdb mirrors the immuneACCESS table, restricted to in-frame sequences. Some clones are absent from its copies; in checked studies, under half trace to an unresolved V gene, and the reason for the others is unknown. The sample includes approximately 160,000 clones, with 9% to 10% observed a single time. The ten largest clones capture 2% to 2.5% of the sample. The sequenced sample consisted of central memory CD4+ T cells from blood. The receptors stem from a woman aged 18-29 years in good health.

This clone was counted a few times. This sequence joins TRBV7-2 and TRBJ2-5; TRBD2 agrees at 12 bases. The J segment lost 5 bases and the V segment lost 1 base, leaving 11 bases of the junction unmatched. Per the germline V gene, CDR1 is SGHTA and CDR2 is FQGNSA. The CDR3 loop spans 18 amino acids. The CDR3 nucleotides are TGTGCCAGCAGCTTAGTGAGGCTAGCGGGGGGGCCTGGCGAGACCCAGTACTTC. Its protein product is CASSLVRLAGGPGETQYF. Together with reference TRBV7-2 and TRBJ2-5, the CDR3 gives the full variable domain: GAGVSQSPSNKVTEKGKDVELRCDPISGHTALYWYRQSLGQGLEFLIYFQGNSAPDKSGLPSDRFSAERTGGSVSTLTIQRTQQEDSAVYLCASSLVRLAGGPGETQYFGPGTRLLVL.

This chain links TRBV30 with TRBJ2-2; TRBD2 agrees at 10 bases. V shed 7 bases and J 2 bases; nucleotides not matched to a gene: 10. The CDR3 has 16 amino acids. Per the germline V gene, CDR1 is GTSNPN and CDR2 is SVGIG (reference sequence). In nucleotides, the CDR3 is TGTGCCTTTTCCCCTAGCGGGAGACCCAACACCGGGGAGCTGTTTTTT. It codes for CAFSPSGRPNTGELFF.